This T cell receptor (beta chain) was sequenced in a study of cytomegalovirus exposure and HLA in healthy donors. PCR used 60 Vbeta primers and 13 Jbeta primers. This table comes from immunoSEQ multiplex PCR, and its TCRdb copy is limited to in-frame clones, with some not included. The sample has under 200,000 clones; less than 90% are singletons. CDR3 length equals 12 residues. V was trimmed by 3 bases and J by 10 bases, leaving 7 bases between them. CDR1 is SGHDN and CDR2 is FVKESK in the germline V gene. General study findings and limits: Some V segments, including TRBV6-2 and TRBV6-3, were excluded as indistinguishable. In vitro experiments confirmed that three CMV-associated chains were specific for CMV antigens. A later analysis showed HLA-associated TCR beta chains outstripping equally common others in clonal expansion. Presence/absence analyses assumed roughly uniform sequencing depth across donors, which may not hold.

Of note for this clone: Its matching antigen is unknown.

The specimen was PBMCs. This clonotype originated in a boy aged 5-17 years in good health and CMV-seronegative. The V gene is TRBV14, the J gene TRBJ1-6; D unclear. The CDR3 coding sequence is TGTGCCAGCAGCCATCCCCAATCACCCCTCCACTTT. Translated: CASSHPQSPLHF. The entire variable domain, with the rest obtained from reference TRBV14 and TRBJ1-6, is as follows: EAGVTQFPSHSVIEKGQTVTLRCDPISGHDNLYWYRRVMGKEIKFLLHFVKESKQDESGMPNNRFLAERTGGTYSTLKVQPAELEDSGVYFCASSHPQSPLHFGNGTRLTVT.